The 26 T cell receptor beta chains listed next were all sequenced from one sample in a study of blood T cell repertoires in COVID-19. The table came from immunoSEQ multiplex PCR; TCRdb's copy has only in-frame clones and leaves some out. This table holds roughly 140,000 clones, more than 65% found once. Material for sequencing was peripheral blood. These receptors all stem from a woman between 45 and 60 years old with acute or convalescent COVID-19.

Only a few counts were recorded for this clone. The sample carries other DNA sequences with the same CDR3. This chain's CDR3 is CASSYGQGNTGELFF. The CDR3, as DNA: TGTGCCAGCAGTTACGGACAGGGGAACACCGGGGAGCTGTTTTTT. This rearrangement joins TRBV6-2 or TRBV6-3 to TRBJ2-2; 8 bases fit TRBD1. CDR1 MNHEY and CDR2 SVGEGT come from the germline V gene. The CDR3 runs to 15 residues. V lost 2 bases, J lost 1 base, and 0 bases stayed unmatched.

The gene calls are TRBV19 and TRBJ2-3, with 9 bases fitting TRBD1. In germline, CDR1 is LNHDA, CDR2 SQIVND (reference sequence). Germline trimming cut 9 bases from V and 4 bases from J; bases unmatched to any gene: 5. This CDR3 contains 13 residues. This CDR3 is CARPDRGPDTQYF. The CDR3 coding sequence is TGTGCCAGACCGGACAGGGGCCCAGATACGCAGTATTTT.

The chain couples TRBV27 to TRBJ2-1, with 10 bases matching TRBD2. CDR3 length: 15 amino acids. The ends lost 6 bases at V and 6 bases at J; junction bases unmatched: 8. Germline CDR1 and CDR2: MNHEY and SMNVEV (reference sequence). CDR3 nucleotides: TGTGCCAGCAGCGAAGCGGGAGGGCCCCTCAATGAGCAGTTCTTC. Its protein product is CASSEAGGPLNEQFF.

The rearrangement links TRBV18 to TRBJ1-1; weak D call: TRBD1 (5 bases). Germline V CDR1 and CDR2: KGHSH, LQKENI. Trimming left V 6 bases short and J 1 base short, with 12 bases between. The CDR3 extends over 14 amino acids. CDR3 residues: CASSAGWANTEAFF. As DNA, the CDR3 is TGTGCCAGCTCGGCAGGGTGGGCGAACACTGAAGCTTTCTTT.

The gene calls are TRBV19 and TRBJ1-5; the D is unclear. V lost 1 base, J lost 6 bases, and 7 bases lay in between. Germline CDR1 reads LNHDA; CDR2 reads SQIVND (reference sequence). This CDR3 spans 13 amino acids. The CDR3 sequence: CASSIARRQPQHF. The CDR3 nucleotides are TGTGCCAGTAGTATAGCTCGTCGTCAGCCCCAGCATTTT.

The V gene is TRBV5-1, the J gene TRBJ2-7; 11 bases are shared with TRBD2. Germline CDR1 is SGHRS and CDR2 is YFSETQ. The junction had 4 bases not matched to a gene; V was cut back by 4 bases and J by 1 base. The CDR3 sequence is 15 residues long. The CDR3: CASSAGTSGSYEQYF. CDR3 DNA: TGCGCCAGCAGCGCCGGGACTAGCGGATCCTACGAGCAGTACTTC.

J is TRBJ1-2 and V is TRBV3-1 (or the pseudogene TRBV3-2); D call uncertain. V gave up 0 bases and J gave up 8 bases, with 7 bases separating them. The CDR3 contains 12 residues. Germline V CDR1 and CDR2: LGHDT, YNNKEL (reference sequence). CDR3 bases: TGTGCCAGCAGCCAAGAATCAGTGGGCTACACCTTC. As protein: CASSQESVGYTF.

The chain joins TRBV7-2 to TRBJ1-2; TRBD1 might be the D (5 bases). This CDR3 is 15 amino acids long. V was clipped by 6 bases and J by 4 bases, with 18 bases between them. The germline CDR1 and CDR2 sequences are SGHTA and FQGNSA. The DNA for the CDR3 is TGTGCCAGCAGTCAAGGGAGGGGCGTATCCTATGGCTACACCTTC. Translated, it gives CASSQGRGVSYGYTF.

This sequence joins TRBV28 and TRBJ1-6; tentative D call: TRBD1 (5 bases). The germline V and J ends were trimmed by 3 bases and 9 bases, with 15 bases remaining between them. Germline V gene lookup returns CDR1 MDHEN and CDR2 SYDVKM. CDR3 size: 15 residues. This CDR3 reads CASSLAQGNGSPLHF. The CDR3 DNA is TGTGCCAGCAGTTTGGCCCAGGGAAATGGTTCACCCCTCCACTTT.

This sequence joins TRBV7-8 and TRBJ1-4; 9 bases align to TRBD1. V lost 2 bases, J lost 15 bases, and 13 bases stayed unmatched. The CDR3 runs 15 residues. The V gene's germline CDR1 is SGHVS and CDR2 FQNEAQ. The CDR3 DNA reads TGTGCCAGCAGCTTATCGGGGCCAAGGGGACAGGGATTGTTTTTT. It codes for CASSLSGPRGQGLFF.

The chain combines TRBV18 with TRBJ2-1; D remains unclear. The CDR3 loop spans 14 amino acids. Germline V gene data show CDR1 as KGHSH and CDR2 as LQKENI. With 5 bases removed from V and 5 bases from J, the gap between germline ends came to 13 bases. The CDR3 region has the DNA TGTGCCAGCTCAGCTGGTGACACTGACAATGAGCAGTTCTTC. The encoded protein is CASSAGDTDNEQFF. Using reference TRBV18 and TRBJ2-1 for the parts outside the CDR3, the full variable domain is NAGVMQNPRHLVRRRGQEARLRCSPMKGHSHVYWYRQLPEEGLKFMVYLQKENIIDESGMPKERFSAEFPKEGPSILRIQQVVRGDSAAYFCASSAGDTDNEQFFGPGTRLTVL.

The chain has TRBV6-4 and TRBJ2-3; 7 bases map to TRBD2. V lost 4 bases and J lost 0; bases outside the gene matches: 1. CDR1 and CDR2 (germline): MRHNA, SNTAGT. This CDR3 is 14 amino acids long. CDR3 DNA: TGTGCCAGCAGTGCTAGCGGAAGCACAGATACGCAGTATTTT. Residues: CASSASGSTDTQYF.

The genes are TRBV24-1 and TRBJ2-5; D is possibly TRBD2 (5 bases). With 6 bases removed from V and 5 bases from J, the gap between germline ends came to 12 bases. This CDR3 has 13 amino acids. Germline loops: CDR1 KGHDR, CDR2 SFDVKD. The CDR3 coding sequence is TGTGCCACCAGTCTCGGACTGGGGGAGACCCAGTACTTC. It translates to CATSLGLGETQYF.

The chain recombines TRBV15 with TRBJ2-3, with 12 bases matching TRBD1. V was pared by 3 bases and J by 3 bases, with 4 bases of the junction left unmatched. The CDR3 has 16 residues. The germline CDR1 and CDR2 sequences are LNHNV and YYDKDF (reference sequence). The CDR3 DNA is TGTGCCACCAGCAGGGGACAGGGGGCAAAAACAGATACGCAGTATTTT. This codes for CATSRGQGAKTDTQYF. The whole variable domain, filled in from reference TRBV15 and TRBJ2-3, reads DAMVIQNPRYQVTQFGKPVTLSCSQTLNHNVMYWYQQKSSQAPKLLFHYYDKDFNNEADTPDNFQSRRPNTSFCFLDIRSPGLGDTAMYLCATSRGQGAKTDTQYFGPGTRLTVL.

The chain carries TRBV7-9 and TRBJ2-7, with D hard to call. This CDR3 has 13 residues. Trimming cost V 0 bases and J 4 bases, with 7 bases left between them. The germline V gene has CDR1 SEHNR and CDR2 FQNEAQ (reference sequence). The CDR3 DNA reads TGTGCCAGCAGCTTAGCGGGCCGATACGAGCAGTACTTC. This translates into CASSLAGRYEQYF.

The chain has TRBV6-2 or TRBV6-3 and TRBJ2-7; D perhaps matches TRBD1 (5 bases). The CDR3 is 13 amino acids. In germline, CDR1 is MNHEY, CDR2 SVGEGT. V shed 5 bases and J shed 11 bases, with 19 bases lying between them. The DNA for the CDR3 is TGTGCCAGCAGTCAATACATCAGGGATTCGGAGTACTTC. Its translation: CASSQYIRDSEYF.

For this clone: Other DNA variants within this sample encode the same CDR3. The gene calls are TRBV19 and TRBJ1-5; D ambiguous. From germline, CDR1 is LNHDA and CDR2 SQIVND (reference sequence). V was clipped by 5 bases and J by 4 bases, with 6 bases between them. The CDR3 totals 12 residues. CDR3 nucleotides: TGTGCCAGTAGTTCCGGGAATCAGCCCCAGCATTTT. Protein product: CASSSGNQPQHF.

This chain joins TRBV7-9 and TRBJ2-1; TRBD2 matches at 8 bases. This CDR3 spans 17 amino acids. Trimming removed 4 bases from V and 5 bases from J; junction bases left unmatched: 13. Germline CDR1 and CDR2: SEHNR and FQNEAQ (reference sequence). The chain's CDR3 is CASSSGVGGGSHNEQFF. CDR3 in DNA: TGTGCCAGCAGCTCAGGGGTCGGCGGGGGGAGTCACAATGAGCAGTTCTTC. Full variable domain (remainder filled in from reference TRBV7-9 and TRBJ2-1): DTGVSQNPRHKITKRGQNVTFRCDPISEHNRLYWYRQTLGQGPEFLTYFQNEAQLEKSRLLSDRFSAERPKGSFSTLEIQRTEQGDSAMYLCASSSGVGGGSHNEQFFGPGTRLTVL.

This clone was found a few times. The chain has TRBV18 and TRBJ2-1; 8 bases match TRBD2. V lost 5 bases, J lost 8 bases, and 2 bases stayed unmatched. This CDR3 is 12 amino acids long. In germline, CDR1 is KGHSH, CDR2 LQKENI. The CDR3 coding sequence is TGTGCCAGCTCATATAGCGGGGATGAGCAGTTCTTC. Its protein is CASSYSGDEQFF.

V is TRBV7-2 and J is TRBJ2-1, with 8 bases fitting TRBD2. The V gene end was trimmed by 1 base and the J gene end by 5 bases; junction bases not matched to a gene: 4. This CDR3 contains 15 residues. CDR1 and CDR2 (germline): SGHTA, FQGNSA. Here the CDR3 reads CASSLVGGRNNEQFF. The CDR3 coding sequence is TGTGCCAGCAGCTTAGTTGGCGGGAGGAACAATGAGCAGTTCTTC.

The V call is TRBV7-9, the J call TRBJ2-5; 10 nucleotides match TRBD2. The V gene end was trimmed by 5 bases and the J gene end by 5 bases; junction bases not matched to a gene: 14. The CDR3 consists of 17 residues. From germline, CDR1 is SEHNR and CDR2 FQNEAQ (reference sequence). In nucleotides, the CDR3 is TGTGCCAGCAGCCTAGAACGAGCTAGCGGGAGAATGGAGACCCAGTACTTC. Its protein is CASSLERASGRMETQYF.

V gene TRBV3-1 (or the pseudogene TRBV3-2) combines with J gene TRBJ2-4, with D unclear. V was trimmed by 1 base and J by 4 bases, leaving 5 bases between them. Germline values: CDR1 LGHDT, CDR2 YNNKEL (reference sequence). CDR3 length: 13 residues. The CDR3, as DNA: TGTGCCAGCAGCCAAGCCCAGAAAAACATTCAGTACTTC. This codes for CASSQAQKNIQYF.

This sequence joins TRBV2 and TRBJ1-6; D gene unclear. The V end lost 1 base, the J end lost 11 bases, and 12 bases lay between the germline ends. The CDR3 covers 14 residues. Germline V gene data show CDR1 as SNHLY and CDR2 as FYNNEI. As DNA, the CDR3 is TGTGCCAGCAGTGAAGAAGGAGGGTTGACACCCCTCCACTTT. It yields the protein CASSEEGGLTPLHF.

This clone was found a few times. V usage is TRBV27 and J usage is TRBJ1-1; D might be TRBD1 (5 bases). The CDR3 contains 16 residues. V shed 6 bases and J shed 0 bases, with 17 bases lying between them. Germline V CDR1 and CDR2: MNHEY, SMNVEV (reference sequence). The CDR3 bases are TGTGCCAGCAGCAATACAGGCGCGGGGGTGAACACTGAAGCTTTCTTT. Translated: CASSNTGAGVNTEAFF.

V and J are TRBV5-1 and TRBJ1-1, with D possibly being TRBD1 (5 bases). The length of the CDR3 is 13 residues. Germline V lookup: CDR1 SGHRS, CDR2 YFSETQ. Trimming stripped 3 bases from V and 5 bases from J, with 11 bases between. CDR3 amino acids: CASSSLGETEAFF. The CDR3 region has the DNA TGCGCCAGCAGCTCTCTAGGGGAAACTGAAGCTTTCTTT.

V and J are TRBV21-1 and TRBJ1-4; TRBD1 is the table's D call, not checked against the DNA. TRBV21-1 is deemed a pseudogene. The CDR3 covers 16 residues. CDR3 residues: CASSKVCRASRQKLFF. CDR3 bases: TGTGCCAGCAGCAAAGTCTGCCGGGCCTCGAGACAGAAACTGTTTTTT.